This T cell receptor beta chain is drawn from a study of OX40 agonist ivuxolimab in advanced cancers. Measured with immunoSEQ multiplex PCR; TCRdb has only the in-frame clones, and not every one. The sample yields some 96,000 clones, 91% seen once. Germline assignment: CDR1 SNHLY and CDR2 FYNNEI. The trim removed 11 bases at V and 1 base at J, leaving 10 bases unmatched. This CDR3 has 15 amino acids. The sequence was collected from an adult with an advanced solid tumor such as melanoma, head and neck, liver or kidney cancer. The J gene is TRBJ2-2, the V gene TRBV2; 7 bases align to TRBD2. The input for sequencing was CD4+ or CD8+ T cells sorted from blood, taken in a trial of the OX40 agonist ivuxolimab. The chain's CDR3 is CAFEAGAGNTGELFF. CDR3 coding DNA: TGTGCCTTTGAGGCGGGAGCGGGGAACACCGGGGAGCTGTTTTTT.